One T cell receptor beta chain is described in this entry. The data were taken from a study of T cell repertoires in cytomegalovirus infection. Trimming removed 3 bases at V and 6 bases at J, with 12 bases between. This CDR3 has 14 amino acids. CDR1 is MNHEY, CDR2 SVGAGI, per germline. TCRdb fed the reads into MiXCR, producing one record per CDR3 protein. The profile covers a few hundred thousand distinct CDR3 sequences, with about 18% appearing a single time and roughly half taken by the ten largest. The clonotype comes from a human donor in good health (CMV status not recorded). Some clones in this sample may be carry-over from other donors' samples. The specimen was CD8+ T cells from PBMCs. This chain joins TRBV6-5 and TRBJ1-5, with a possible D match to TRBD1 (5 bases). The CDR3 protein is CASSYLGTSQPQHF. The CDR3 DNA sequence: TGTGCCAGCAGTTATCTAGGGACTAGTCAGCCCCAGCATTTT.